The text below deals with one T cell receptor (beta chain). Its specificity is not known. These data come from a study of blood T cells in healthy people across ages. Study-level findings and limits: Naive and antigen-experienced cells were not separated, limiting conclusive comparison. Among long-lived donors, naive CD4+ cells were more numerous and diversity higher than in aged donors.

Germline CDR1 and CDR2: MNHEY and SVGEGT. CDR3 length equals 14 residues. Losses at the gene ends were 8 bases for V and 7 bases for J; bases not matched to a gene: 7. The use of a sample-barcoded 5' primer and a J-beta primer mix characterized a second PCR of about 6 to 11 cycles. In TCRdb, the 5' RACE reads were re-called with MiXCR into one record per CDR3 protein. The profile shows some 1.8 million distinct CDR3 sequences, roughly two fifths of them singletons. Sequenced sample: blood. This chain uses TRBV6-2 or TRBV6-3 with TRBJ2-1; 11 nucleotides agree with TRBD1. The TCR sequence derives from a human donor in good health. This CDR3 reads CASGSGQGGNEQFF. CDR3 sequence (DNA): TGTGCCAGCGGATCGGGACAGGGGGGAAATGAGCAGTTCTTC.